This T cell receptor beta chain was recorded in a study of cytomegalovirus exposure and HLA in healthy donors. Across the study: Clustering assigned about 79% of the roughly 400 genotyped donors to the Caucasian-associated ancestry cluster. Study-level points and caveats: In vitro assays verified that three CMV-associated chains recognized CMV antigens specifically. Donors belonging to an Asian-associated ancestry cluster reportedly showed fewer N-insertions in productive TCRs than the approximately 700-donor mean, according to what a later analysis found. In a later analysis, at a false discovery rate of 0.05, roughly 17,000 TCR beta sequences matched HLA alleles.

As regards this clone: What it recognizes is unknown.

Vbeta (60) and Jbeta (13) primers were used in the PCR. Repertoires were generated with immunoSEQ multiplex PCR, while TCRdb's copy carries only in-frame clones and drops some. The table has over 150,000 clones, around four fifths seen once. With V trimmed by 1 base and J by 2 bases, 4 bases remained unmatched. The length of the CDR3 is 18 residues. CDR1 is SNHLY and CDR2 is FYNNEI in the germline V gene. Input material: PBMCs. The TCR was taken from a male donor in good health and CMV-seropositive. The V call is TRBV2, the J call TRBJ2-3; 15 positions agree with TRBD2. The chain's CDR3 is CASSEGGLAGGLTDTQYF. In nucleotides, the CDR3 is TGTGCCAGCAGTGAAGGGGGACTAGCGGGGGGACTCACAGATACGCAGTATTTT. Filled out from reference TRBV2 and TRBJ2-3, the complete variable domain reads EPEVTQTPSHQVTQMGQEVILRCVPISNHLYFYWYRQILGQKVEFLVSFYNNEISEKSEIFDDQFSVERPDGSNFTLKIRSTKLEDSAMYFCASSEGGLAGGLTDTQYFGPGTRLTVL.